Each of the 32 T cell receptor beta chains below was sequenced from the same sample in a study of shared clonotypes between healthy human individuals. TCRdb's table, derived via immunoSEQ multiplex PCR, lists solely in-frame clones and lacks some. Altogether some 500,000 clones are present, roughly 95% being singletons, with the ten largest covering 0.064%. Sequenced material: naive CD4+ T cells sorted from blood. The subset denotes: CD45RA+ positively selected. The receptors derive from a woman under 40 in good health.

This chain connects TRBV7-9 to TRBJ1-4; 10 bases match TRBD1. CDR1 and CDR2 from the germline V gene are SEHNR and FQNEAQ (reference sequence). CDR3 length: 18 residues. The trim removed 3 bases at V and 0 bases at J, leaving 7 bases unmatched. The CDR3 spells CASSFGTGALATNEKLFF. The CDR3 region has the DNA TGTGCCAGCAGCTTTGGGACAGGGGCCCTTGCAACTAATGAAAAACTGTTTTTT.

The chain links TRBV2 to TRBJ2-6; D uncertain. The CDR3 is 14 residues long. Germline values: CDR1 SNHLY, CDR2 FYNNEI. Trimming left V 2 bases short and J 2 bases short, with 4 bases between. This CDR3 is CASSERTGANVLTF. As DNA, the CDR3 is TGTGCCAGCAGTGAACGGACTGGGGCCAACGTCCTGACTTTC. The full variable domain, in which reference TRBV2 and TRBJ2-6 provide the parts outside the CDR3, is EPEVTQTPSHQVTQMGQEVILRCVPISNHLYFYWYRQILGQKVEFLVSFYNNEISEKSEIFDDQFSVERPDGSNFTLKIRSTKLEDSAMYFCASSERTGANVLTFGAGSRLTVL.

This sequence joins TRBV27 and TRBJ2-3; D is uncertain. CDR1 and CDR2 from the germline V gene are MNHEY and SMNVEV (reference sequence). V lost 5 bases to trimming and J lost 6 bases, with 9 bases between them. The CDR3 covers 12 residues. The CDR3 DNA is TGTGCCAGCAGTACCGCCCGGGATACGCAGTATTTT. This gives the protein CASSTARDTQYF.

The chain couples TRBV27 to TRBJ2-7; D is unresolved. Trimming removed 2 bases at V and 1 base at J, with 9 bases between. This CDR3 contains 14 residues. Germline CDR1 reads MNHEY; CDR2 reads SMNVEV (reference sequence). Here the CDR3 DNA reads TGTGCCAGCAGTTTAAGGTCGGCATCCTACGAGCAGTACTTC. This codes for CASSLRSASYEQYF.

This clone was detected a few times. This sequence joins TRBV7-9 and TRBJ2-1; a possible D gene is TRBD2 (7 bases). V was shortened by 2 bases and J by 6 bases, with 17 bases between the two germline ends. This CDR3 region has 16 residues. Per the germline V gene, CDR1 is SEHNR and CDR2 is FQNEAQ (reference sequence). Written as DNA, the CDR3 is TGTGCCAGCAGCTTACAACAGGGACTATCGGGCAATGAGCAGTTCTTC. Its translation: CASSLQQGLSGNEQFF.

This chain connects TRBV30 to TRBJ1-1; D might be TRBD1 (5 bases). This CDR3 has 13 amino acids. Trimming took off 5 bases at V and 1 base at J, with 11 bases between the two ends. Germline values: CDR1 GTSNPN, CDR2 SVGIG (reference sequence). The CDR3 bases are TGTGCCTGGTTGTGGCAGGGGAACACTGAAGCTTTCTTT. As protein: CAWLWQGNTEAFF.

The chain carries TRBV19 and TRBJ2-1; D may be TRBD2 (6 bases). Germline CDR1 is LNHDA and CDR2 is SQIVND (reference sequence). V gave up 6 bases and J gave up 14 bases, with 17 bases separating them. The CDR3 sequence is 12 residues long. For the CDR3, the DNA is TGTGCCAGTAGCAATAGGGGAGAGCGGGAGTTCTTC. Translation gives CASSNRGEREFF.

This rearrangement joins TRBV29-1 to TRBJ2-1; TRBD1 aligns across 7 bases. The CDR3 has 16 residues. V was pared by 4 bases and J by 1 base, with 10 bases of the junction left unmatched. The germline CDR1 and CDR2 sequences are SQVTM and ANQGSEA. Here the CDR3 DNA reads TGCAGCGTTGGGCCGGAACGGACAGGATCCTACAATGAGCAGTTCTTC. This translates into CSVGPERTGSYNEQFF.

V is TRBV28 and J is TRBJ1-2; 7 nucleotides align to TRBD1. Germline V gene sequence: CDR1 MDHEN, CDR2 SYDVKM. The CDR3 has 14 residues. V lost 6 bases and J lost 5; bases outside the gene matches: 9. As DNA, the CDR3 is TGTGCCAGCAGCCCCTACGACAGGGCTTATGGCTACACCTTC. It is translated as CASSPYDRAYGYTF.

The chain combines TRBV6-6 with TRBJ2-2; TRBD2 matches at 7 bases. CDR3 size: 14 residues. CDR1 is MNHNY, CDR2 SVGAGI, per germline (reference sequence). J gave up 6 bases and V 2 bases, and 3 bases lay outside the gene matches. CDR3 DNA: TGTGCCAGCAGTTACCCCGGACTAGCCGGGGAGCTGTTTTTT. Encoded protein: CASSYPGLAGELFF.

V gene TRBV6-1 combines with J gene TRBJ1-5, with unresolved D. V lost 2 bases and J lost 3, with 5 bases in between. The CDR3 loop spans 13 amino acids. CDR1 is MNHNS, CDR2 SASEGT, per germline. CDR3 in amino acids: CASSELVNQPQHF. The DNA for the CDR3 is TGTGCCAGCAGTGAATTGGTCAATCAGCCCCAGCATTTT.

The chain uses TRBV5-1 and TRBJ2-2; 9 bases line up with TRBD2. There are 14 residues in the CDR3. Germline trimming cut 2 bases from V and 6 bases from J; bases unmatched to any gene: 2. CDR1 and CDR2 from the germline V gene are SGHRS and YFSETQ. DNA of the CDR3: TGCGCCAGCAGCTTTGGGACTAGCTCCGGGGAGCTGTTTTTT. The encoded protein is CASSFGTSSGELFF.

This chain joins TRBV11-2 and TRBJ2-1; tentatively, D is TRBD2 (5 bases). The germline V and J ends were trimmed by 5 bases and 6 bases, with 14 bases remaining between them. This CDR3 is 14 amino acids long. Germline V lookup: CDR1 SGHAT, CDR2 FQNNGV. This chain's CDR3 is CASSIPSEGNEQFF. The CDR3 DNA reads as TGTGCCAGCAGCATCCCTAGTGAGGGCAATGAGCAGTTCTTC.

This chain connects TRBV7-2 to TRBJ2-1; D may be TRBD2 (5 bases). CDR1 and CDR2 (germline): SGHTA, FQGNSA. Trimming left V 2 bases short and J 5 bases short, with 7 bases between. This CDR3 is built from 13 residues. The CDR3 loop reads CASSLLRDNEQFF. CDR3 DNA: TGTGCCAGCAGCTTATTGAGGGACAATGAGCAGTTCTTC.

V usage is TRBV19 and J usage is TRBJ2-3; 11 bases line up with TRBD2. This CDR3 spans 14 amino acids. Trimming at V came to 9 bases and at J to 6 bases, leaving 8 bases not matched to a gene. Germline V gives CDR1 LNHDA, CDR2 SQIVND (reference sequence). The CDR3 spells CASRTSGRLDTQYF. CDR3 bases: TGTGCCAGCAGGACTAGCGGGCGTCTGGATACGCAGTATTTT.

This clone has just one count. In DNA, the CDR3 is TGTGCCAGCAGTTACTCGAGATTCGGCAGGGAGACTGGCTACACCTTC. This sequence encodes CASSYSRFGRETGYTF. The V and J genes are TRBV6-5 and TRBJ1-2, with a tentative D call TRBD1 (5 bases). The CDR3 loop spans 16 amino acids. Between the trimmed V and J ends, which lost 0 bases and 7 bases, there was a span of 18 bases. The germline V gene has CDR1 MNHEY and CDR2 SVGAGI.

The genes are TRBV18 and TRBJ2-1, with 12 bases identical to TRBD1. V lost 3 bases and J lost 8; bases outside the gene matches: 5. Germline values: CDR1 KGHSH, CDR2 LQKENI. CDR3 length: 15 amino acids. The CDR3 coding sequence is TGTGCCAGCTCACCTCCGGGACAGGGGGCGGATGAGCAGTTCTTC. Residues: CASSPPGQGADEQFF. Based on the CDR3 plus reference TRBV18 and TRBJ2-1, the full variable domain is NAGVMQNPRHLVRRRGQEARLRCSPMKGHSHVYWYRQLPEEGLKFMVYLQKENIIDESGMPKERFSAEFPKEGPSILRIQQVVRGDSAAYFCASSPPGQGADEQFFGPGTRLTVL.

This chain links TRBV27 with TRBJ1-2; the D gene is possibly TRBD1 (6 bases). This CDR3 has 15 residues. The V end was cut by 2 bases, the J end by 0 bases, with 10 bases between. Germline V gene data show CDR1 as MNHEY and CDR2 as SMNVEV (reference sequence). CDR3 coding DNA: TGTGCCAGCAGTTTAAAACAGGGAGCTAACTATGGCTACACCTTC. Amino acid sequence: CASSLKQGANYGYTF.

In the case of this clone: Additional DNA sequences in this sample encode the identical CDR3. CDR3 nucleotide sequence: TGCAGTGGGACAGGGCTCAACATGAACACTGAAGCTTTCTTT. This codes for CSGTGLNMNTEAFF. The V gene is TRBV29-1, the J gene TRBJ1-1, with 9 bases fitting TRBD1. Germline assignment: CDR1 SQVTM and CDR2 ANQGSEA. The CDR3 is made up of 14 amino acids.

The chain uses TRBV28 and TRBJ2-7; D might be TRBD1 or TRBD2, each matching 5 bases. This CDR3 comprises 11 residues. Germline assignment: CDR1 MDHEN and CDR2 SYDVKM. Trimming removed 8 bases at V and 5 bases at J, with 10 bases between. The chain's CDR3 is CASRSGHEQYF. The CDR3 nucleotides are TGTGCCAGCCGCTCGGGGCACGAGCAGTACTTC. The full variable domain, its missing parts supplied by reference TRBV28 and TRBJ2-7, is DVKVTQSSRYLVKRTGEKVFLECVQDMDHENMFWYRQDPGLGLRLIYFSYDVKMKEKGDIPEGYSVSREKKERFSLILESASTNQTSMYLCASRSGHEQYFGPGTRLTVT.

The rearrangement joins TRBV11-2 to TRBJ2-7; possible D gene TRBD2, 5 bases. Germline lookup yields CDR1 SGHAT and CDR2 FQNNGV. This CDR3 is 16 amino acids long. V was clipped by 5 bases and J by 2 bases, with 19 bases between them. CDR3 sequence (DNA): TGTGCCAGCAGCCTTGGGAGTGTCGGGTACCCCTACGAGCAGTACTTC. Translation: CASSLGSVGYPYEQYF.

This chain connects TRBV7-9 to TRBJ2-1; D might be TRBD2 (6 bases). The CDR3 has 13 residues. The ends were cut back, 5 bases at V and 6 bases at J, with 11 bases in the middle. Per the germline V gene, CDR1 is SEHNR and CDR2 is FQNEAQ (reference sequence). CDR3 DNA: TGTGCCAGCAGCCCCCGGGGACTCAATGAGCAGTTCTTC. Translated: CASSPRGLNEQFF.

V usage is TRBV28 and J usage is TRBJ1-2; 7 bases line up with TRBD1. V gave up 2 bases and J gave up 5 bases; unmatched junction bases: 5. Germline CDR1 and CDR2: MDHEN and SYDVKM. CDR3 size: 14 residues. The DNA for the CDR3 is TGTGCCAGCAGTTTAGAGGGGGCGCAGTATGGCTACACCTTC. Translated, it gives CASSLEGAQYGYTF.

Of note for this clone: Other DNA sequences in this sample translate to the same CDR3. The chain links TRBV7-2 to TRBJ2-7; D unresolved. The germline CDR1 and CDR2 sequences are SGHTA and FQGNSA. The length of the CDR3 is 14 residues. The V and J ends lost 0 bases and 4 bases respectively, with 10 bases between them. CDR3 sequence (DNA): TGTGCCAGCAGCTTAGCATCTGGGGTATACGAGCAGTACTTC. Amino acid sequence: CASSLASGVYEQYF.

This sequence joins TRBV13 and TRBJ2-1; 9 bases line up with TRBD2. Germline loops: CDR1 PRHDT, CDR2 FYEKMQ (reference sequence). The trim removed 4 bases at V and 9 bases at J, leaving 10 bases unmatched. The CDR3 spans 15 residues. The CDR3 DNA is TGTGCCAGCAGCTACCGGACTAGCGATCTTGGTGAGCAGTTCTTC. Its protein is CASSYRTSDLGEQFF.

The chain carries TRBV27 and TRBJ2-7; TRBD2 agrees at 12 bases. CDR1 and CDR2 (germline): MNHEY, SMNVEV (reference sequence). V lost 6 bases and J lost 1; bases outside the gene matches: 4. The CDR3 is made up of 15 amino acids. The CDR3 DNA sequence: TGTGCCAGCAGAGGACTAGCGGGGCCATCCTACGAGCAGTACTTC. This encodes CASRGLAGPSYEQYF.

The chain combines TRBV28 with TRBJ1-2, with D perhaps matching TRBD1 (6 bases). The CDR3 is made up of 17 amino acids. Trimming left V 5 bases short and J 3 bases short, with 22 bases between. CDR1 MDHEN and CDR2 SYDVKM come from the germline V gene. The CDR3 protein is CASSPGGGSRRDYGYTF. CDR3 nucleotides: TGTGCCAGCAGTCCCGGCGGGGGCAGTCGCCGAGACTATGGCTACACCTTC.

The chain uses TRBV7-2 and TRBJ2-1; 7 positions agree with TRBD1. Losses at the gene ends were 1 base for V and 3 bases for J; bases not matched to a gene: 6. This CDR3 has 16 residues. The germline CDR1 and CDR2 sequences are SGHTA and FQGNSA. The chain's CDR3 is CASSLVGTVGYNEQFF. The CDR3 DNA is TGTGCCAGCAGCTTAGTGGGGACAGTTGGCTACAATGAGCAGTTCTTC.

The J gene is TRBJ2-7, the V gene TRBV19; possibly TRBD1 for D (5 bases). There are 15 residues in the CDR3. Germline V gene data show CDR1 as LNHDA and CDR2 as SQIVND (reference sequence). The ends were cut back, 5 bases at V and 6 bases at J, with 20 bases in the middle. For the CDR3, the DNA is TGTGCCAGTAGTCCCTCCGAGGCAGGGCTACGCGAGCAGTACTTC. Its translation: CASSPSEAGLREQYF.

V usage is TRBV28 and J usage is TRBJ2-5, with 8 positions matching TRBD1. The J call may be incorrect, as the DNA end agrees better with TRBJ2-7. The CDR3 covers 14 residues. Germline assignment: CDR1 MDHEN and CDR2 SYDVKM. The CDR3 loop reads CASSFRTGGYEQYF. Written as DNA, the CDR3 is TGTGCCAGCAGTTTTCGAACAGGGGGGTACGAGCAGTACTTC.

The chain combines TRBV11-1 with TRBJ2-3; 11 nucleotides line up with TRBD1. This CDR3 has 15 residues. Germline CDR1 reads SGHAT; CDR2 reads FQDESV (reference sequence). J was trimmed by 5 bases and V by 5 bases; bases with no gene match: 6. The CDR3 DNA is TGTGCCAGCAGCATCGGTGGGACAGGGGGAGATACGCAGTATTTT. It yields the protein CASSIGGTGGDTQYF.

J is TRBJ1-1 and V is TRBV4-1; D is unresolved. The germline gives CDR1 MGHRA, CDR2 YSYEKL. V dropped 4 bases and J dropped 5 bases, with 17 bases sitting between them. The CDR3 runs to 15 residues. The CDR3 DNA is TGCGCCAGCAGCCCCAACAATGGTGGGAGGACTGAAGCTTTCTTT. It codes for CASSPNNGGRTEAFF.